Shown below are 2 T cell receptor beta chains from a single sample sequenced in a study of beta chain features in type 1 diabetes (dated by TCRdb to 2017 to 2018). Library preparation was by the immunoSEQ multiplex PCR assay. The entire isolated RNA was reverse transcribed using the High Capacity cDNA Reverse Transcription Kit, and thus expressed TCRB transcripts were sequenced. Held by TCRdb, this immuneACCESS table contains in-frame sequences only and omits some clones. Under half of the omission traces to an unresolved V gene where checked; the cause of the rest is unknown. The table for this sample lists hundreds of thousands of clones; over 13% of them were counted only once. The ten largest clones capture approximately 0.043% of the sample. Their antigens remain unidentified. Paper-wide results and their limitations: A moderate but significant shortening of TCRB CDR3 length was observed in type 1 diabetes patients in all four CD4+ subsets.

Sequencing input: naive CD4+ T cells from blood. Explained via the paper, the cell subset or site label denotes: true naive CD4+ T cells. These receptors all stem from a man aged 18 to 29 with type 1 diabetes.

This clone was found a few times. The chain combines TRBV5-4 with TRBJ1-2, with 7 bases fitting TRBD1. The germline CDR1 and CDR2 sequences are SGHNT and YYREEE (reference sequence). V lost 5 bases to trimming and J lost 3 bases; unmatched junction nucleotides: 7. CDR3 length: 14 residues. CDR3 bases: TGTGCCAGCAGGGCAACGACAGGGTACTATGGCTACACCTTC. It translates to CASRATTGYYGYTF. Supplemented by reference TRBV5-4 and TRBJ1-2, the full variable domain reads ETGVTQSPTHLIKTRGQQVTLRCSSQSGHNTVSWYQQALGQGPQFIFQYYREEENGRGNFPPRFSGLQFPNYSSELNVNALELDDSALYLCASRATTGYYGYTFGSGTRLTVV.

The V and J genes are TRBV2 and TRBJ1-1, with 7 bases aligning to TRBD1. CDR3 size: 14 residues. V lost 7 bases and J lost 1; bases outside the gene matches: 6. CDR1 and CDR2 from the germline V gene are SNHLY and FYNNEI. CDR3 protein: CASTLTGRNTEAFF. The CDR3 DNA sequence: TGTGCCAGCACTCTGACAGGGAGGAACACTGAAGCTTTCTTT. Full variable domain (remainder filled in from reference TRBV2 and TRBJ1-1): EPEVTQTPSHQVTQMGQEVILRCVPISNHLYFYWYRQILGQKVEFLVSFYNNEISEKSEIFDDQFSVERPDGSNFTLKIRSTKLEDSAMYFCASTLTGRNTEAFFGQGTRLTVV.